These 21 T cell receptor beta chains were sequenced from one sample in a study of molecular identifiers for immune sequencing clone quantification. TCRdb re-called the PCR reads through MiXCR, storing one row per CDR3 protein. The sample consists of 35,000 or so distinct CDR3 sequences, less than 20% of them appearing once. Sequencing used naive CD8+ T cells from blood, with Jurkat cell RNA spiked in. This sample's subset: FACS-sorted CD8+CD4-CCR7+CD45RA+ naive T cells. The source is a human donor in good health. Some libraries in this study had Jurkat cell RNA spiked in.

This clonotype occurred many times. The chain carries TRBV11-2 and TRBJ2-7, with no clear D. Looked up from germline, CDR1 is SGHAT and CDR2 is FQNNGV. The CDR3 is 13 amino acids. The V gene lost 5 bases and the J gene lost 4 bases, with 12 bases spanning the gap. In DNA, the CDR3 is TGTGCCAGCAGCACCCGCTCCTCTTACGAGCAGTACTTC. Protein: CASSTRSSYEQYF. The variable domain in full, with the rest retrieved from reference TRBV11-2 and TRBJ2-7, is EAGVAQSPRYKIIEKRQSVAFWCNPISGHATLYWYQQILGQGPKLLIQFQNNGVVDDSQLPKDRFSAERLKGVDSTLKIQPAKLEDSAVYLCASSTRSSYEQYFGPGTRLTVT.

In this sample, this clonotype turned up a few times. The chain employs TRBV11-2 and TRBJ2-1; D unclear. The CDR3 contains 12 residues. Trimming left V 4 bases short and J 7 bases short, with 8 bases between. Germline CDR1 reads SGHAT; CDR2 reads FQNNGV. The CDR3 nucleotides are TGTGCCAGCAGCTGGGGTAGGAATGAGCAGTTCTTC. It translates to CASSWGRNEQFF.

As to this clonotype: This clone may be a read error of a much larger clone one base away. The gene calls are TRBV3-2 and TRBJ2-1; the DNA was not used to check the table's D call, TRBD2. TRBV3-2 corresponds to a pseudogene. The CDR3 runs 17 residues. Here the CDR3 DNA reads TGTGCCAGCAGCCTCTGCTGGTTCCTAGCGGACCCGGCGGGGCAGTCCTTC. This sequence encodes CASSLCWFLADPAGQSF.

The table lists this clonotype with many counts. The V call is TRBV4-1, the J call TRBJ2-7; 13 bases agree with TRBD2. The CDR3 consists of 16 residues. Trimming took 4 bases from V and 0 from J; bases not matched to a gene: 3. The germline gives CDR1 MGHRA, CDR2 YSYEKL. CDR3 DNA sequence: TGCGCCAGCAGCCCAGGGACTAGCGGGAACTCCTACGAGCAGTACTTC. Protein product: CASSPGTSGNSYEQYF.

This sequence joins TRBV24-1 and TRBJ2-7; the match to TRBD1 covers 9 bases. Trimming at V came to 3 bases and at J to 5 bases, leaving 7 bases not matched to a gene. The germline gives CDR1 KGHDR, CDR2 SFDVKD. CDR3 length: 15 amino acids. The CDR3: CATSDPGQGNHEQYF. DNA of the CDR3: TGTGCCACCAGTGATCCGGGACAGGGCAACCACGAGCAGTACTTC.

This clonotype occurred many times. The V gene is TRBV7-2, the J gene TRBJ2-7; 13 bases line up with TRBD2. The CDR3 has 15 amino acids. V dropped 5 bases and J dropped 2; count of bases not matched to a gene: 3. Germline CDR1 is SGHTA and CDR2 is FQGNSA. The CDR3 loop is CASSRGLAGAYEQYF. The CDR3 coding sequence is TGTGCCAGCAGCCGCGGACTAGCGGGAGCCTACGAGCAGTACTTC.

This clonotype has only one observation. Being one base from a much bigger clone, this may be a read error. The V and J genes are TRBV13 and TRBJ2-2, with D perhaps TRBD2 (5 bases). The CDR3 contains 11 residues. Per germline, CDR1 PRHDT and CDR2 FYEKMQ (reference sequence). The CDR3 DNA follows: TGTGCCAGCAGCGCCACCGGGGAGCTGCTTTTT. It yields the protein CASSATGELLF.

In its sample, this clonotype was seen many times. The chain uses TRBV7-2 and TRBJ2-2, with D hard to call. The V gene's germline CDR1 is SGHTA and CDR2 FQGNSA. Trimming took 5 bases from V and 5 from J, leaving 6 bases between them. The CDR3 loop spans 12 amino acids. CDR3: CASSMKTGELFF. The CDR3 nucleotides are TGTGCCAGCAGCATGAAGACCGGGGAGCTGTTTTTT.

The gene calls are TRBV20-1 and TRBJ2-7, with TRBD2 matching over 8 bases. The CDR3 runs to 10 residues. Per the germline V gene, CDR1 is DFQATT and CDR2 is SNEGSKA (reference sequence). The CDR3 nucleotides read TGCAGCCTCGGGGGGGACGAGCAGTACTTC. Protein product: CSLGGDEQYF.

Points on this clonotype: Being one base from a much bigger clone, this may be a read error. V and J are TRBV12-3 or TRBV12-4 and TRBJ2-3; D perhaps matches TRBD1 (6 bases). CDR3 size: 14 residues. The germline V and J ends were trimmed by 6 bases and 4 bases, with 14 bases remaining between them. Here the CDR3 reads CASSSRTAPDTQYF. The CDR3 DNA follows: TGTGCCAGCAGCTCCAGGACAGCCCCAGATACGCAGTATTTT.

The table lists this clonotype with many counts. This chain links TRBV7-9 with TRBJ2-7; 7 nucleotides agree with TRBD2. Germline V gene sequence: CDR1 SEHNR, CDR2 FQNEAQ (reference sequence). The CDR3 contains 14 residues. The V and J ends lost 5 bases and 6 bases, in that order; junction bases with no gene match: 10. CDR3: CASSPGGGAFEQYF. CDR3 DNA: TGTGCCAGCAGCCCGGGGGGAGGGGCGTTCGAGCAGTACTTC.

This clonotype was detected many times. J is TRBJ1-2 and V is TRBV6-2 or TRBV6-3; 7 nucleotides match TRBD1. The ends lost 0 bases at V and 3 bases at J; junction bases unmatched: 1. Germline CDR1 reads MNHEY; CDR2 reads SVGEGT. The CDR3 covers 14 residues. CDR3 region: CASSYSGQDYGYTF. As DNA, the CDR3 is TGTGCCAGCAGTTACTCAGGACAGGACTATGGCTACACCTTC.

This clonotype is medium-sized in the sample. The J gene is TRBJ1-2, the V gene TRBV6-2 or TRBV6-3; the D is unclear. CDR1 is MNHEY, CDR2 SVGEGT, per germline. This CDR3 region has 13 residues. Trimming stripped 6 bases from V and 1 base from J, with 9 bases between. CDR3 protein: CASRDANNYGYTF. The CDR3 DNA follows: TGTGCCAGCAGGGACGCAAATAACTATGGCTACACCTTC.

The sample holds many counts of this clonotype. The CDR3: CSVVGSYGYTF. The CDR3, as DNA: TGCAGCGTTGTGGGCAGCTATGGCTACACCTTC. The chain combines TRBV29-1 with TRBJ1-2; D unclear. Germline V CDR1 and CDR2: SQVTM, ANQGSEA. CDR3 length equals 11 residues. Between the trimmed V and J ends, which lost 4 bases and 4 bases, there was a span of 7 bases.

This clonotype was detected ten times or more. The chain has TRBV7-9 and TRBJ1-1, with 8 bases identical to TRBD1. Germline V gene lookup returns CDR1 SEHNR and CDR2 FQNEAQ (reference sequence). The CDR3 contains 13 residues. The V gene end was trimmed by 3 bases and the J gene end by 6 bases; junction bases not matched to a gene: 3. CDR3 residues: CASSFSTGAEAFF. In DNA, the CDR3 is TGTGCCAGCAGCTTCTCGACAGGGGCTGAAGCTTTCTTT.

As regards this clonotype: Its ends do not fully match the called genes, so a read error is possible. This chain links TRBV11-2 with TRBJ2-3; D perhaps matches TRBD2 (5 bases). CDR3 length: 15 residues. Germline CDR1 reads SGHAT; CDR2 reads FQNNGV. The chain's CDR3 is CANSLLGSSTDTQYF. The CDR3 bases are TGTGCCAACAGCTTATTGGGGAGCAGCACAGATACGCAGTATTTT.

This clonotype showed up many times. This sequence joins TRBV27 and TRBJ2-7; D ambiguous. The germline V and J ends were trimmed by 2 bases and 5 bases, with 13 bases remaining between them. The CDR3 covers 14 residues. CDR1 is MNHEY, CDR2 SMNVEV, per germline (reference sequence). In DNA, the CDR3 is TGTGCCAGCAGTTTAATGGGCCTCCCTGACGAGCAGTACTTC. This translates into CASSLMGLPDEQYF.

This clonotype was detected ten times or more. The chain uses TRBV28 and TRBJ2-7, with a weak D call TRBD1 (6 bases). This CDR3 has 14 residues. Trimming cost V 5 bases and J 5 bases, with 16 bases left between them. Germline CDR1 MDHEN, CDR2 SYDVKM. CDR3 sequence: CASSPGASFHEQYF. DNA for the CDR3: TGTGCCAGCAGTCCAGGGGCAAGTTTCCACGAGCAGTACTTC.

This chain links TRBV25-1 with TRBJ2-2, with TRBD2 identical over 10 bases. Germline V lookup: CDR1 MGHDK, CDR2 SYGVNS. The CDR3 spans 16 residues. Unmatched junction bases numbered 8, after V lost 3 bases and J lost 7 bases. The CDR3: CASSDRLAGVNGELFF. In nucleotides, the CDR3 is TGTGCCAGCAGTGATAGGCTAGCGGGAGTGAACGGGGAGCTGTTTTTT.

This clonotype was counted at least ten times. The rearrangement joins TRBV7-9 to TRBJ1-2; TRBD1 matches 7 bases. Germline V gene sequence: CDR1 SEHNR, CDR2 FQNEAQ (reference sequence). The CDR3 is made up of 14 amino acids. V lost 5 bases and J lost 3; bases outside the gene matches: 6. CDR3 residues: CASSPTGTYYGYTF. As DNA, the CDR3 is TGTGCCAGCAGCCCGACAGGGACTTACTATGGCTACACCTTC.

There are many counts of this clonotype. V usage is TRBV13 and J usage is TRBJ2-7; D is uncertain. Germline CDR1 PRHDT, CDR2 FYEKMQ (reference sequence). V was shortened by 7 bases and J by 4 bases, with 14 bases between the two germline ends. This CDR3 is 13 amino acids long. The CDR3 sequence is CASKMGLDYEQYF. The CDR3 coding sequence is TGTGCCAGCAAAATGGGTCTAGATTACGAGCAGTACTTC.